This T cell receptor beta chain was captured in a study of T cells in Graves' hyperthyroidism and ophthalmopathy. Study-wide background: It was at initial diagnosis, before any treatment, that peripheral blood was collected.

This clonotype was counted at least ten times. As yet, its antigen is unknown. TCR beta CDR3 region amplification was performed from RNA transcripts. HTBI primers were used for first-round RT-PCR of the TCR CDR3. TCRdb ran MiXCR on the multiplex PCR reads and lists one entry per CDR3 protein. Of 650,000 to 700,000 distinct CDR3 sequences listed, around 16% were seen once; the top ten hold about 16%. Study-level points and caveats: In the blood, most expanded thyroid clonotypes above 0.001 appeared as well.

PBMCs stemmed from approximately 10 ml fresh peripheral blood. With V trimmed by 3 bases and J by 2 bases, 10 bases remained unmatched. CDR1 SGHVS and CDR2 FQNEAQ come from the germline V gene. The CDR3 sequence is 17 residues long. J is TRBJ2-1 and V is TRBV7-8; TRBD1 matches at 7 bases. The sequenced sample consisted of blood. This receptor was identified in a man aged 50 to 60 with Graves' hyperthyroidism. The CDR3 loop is CASSFRISGQTYNEQFF. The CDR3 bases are TGTGCCAGCAGCTTTAGAATATCGGGACAGACCTACAATGAGCAGTTCTTC.